This T cell receptor (beta chain) was sequenced for a study of blood T cell repertoires in COVID-19. Study at large: The United States, Italy and Spain provided the acute and convalescent COVID-19 samples.

The CDR3 totals 15 residues. Germline assignment: CDR1 GTSNPN and CDR2 SVGIG (reference sequence). Trimming took 0 bases from V and 2 from J; bases not matched to a gene: 5. The method was immunoSEQ multiplex PCR; TCRdb's version includes in-frame clones alone and lacks a portion of them. The sample has some 130,000 clones; about 72% are singletons. The sample comprised peripheral blood. The clonotype was recovered from a woman in her 70s with acute or convalescent COVID-19. The chain uses TRBV30 and TRBJ1-2, with TRBD1 identical over 8 bases. CDR3 in DNA: TGTGCCTGGAGTGTACGCAGGGGGCGAAACTATGGCTACACCTTC. Residues: CAWSVRRGRNYGYTF.